The entry that follows covers one T cell receptor (beta chain) sequence. Its antigen remains unidentified. The CDR3 runs 13 residues. Trimming removed 1 base at V and 0 bases at J, with 5 bases between. Germline values: CDR1 SGHNT, CDR2 YYREEE (reference sequence). The sample belongs to a study of OX40 agonist ivuxolimab in advanced cancers. Study-wide context: Patients were 82.7% male with ages roughly 20 to 90, mean 60. The study, taken as a whole, reports: Averaging showed that CD8+ T cells had more expanded clones than CD4+ did. There was clonal expansion of CD4+ and CD8+ blood T cells by week 6 at 0.1 to 3.0 mg/kg.

The assay was immunoSEQ multiplex PCR, and TCRdb's table has in-frame clones only and misses some. There are about 81,000 clones in the sample; around 93% occur only once, and approximately 14% lies in the top ten. Blood sampling was done at baseline, cycle 4 day 1, and cycle 7 day 1. The source is an adult with an advanced solid tumor such as melanoma, head and neck, liver or kidney cancer. The specimen comprised CD4+ or CD8+ T cells sorted from blood, sampled in a trial of the OX40 agonist ivuxolimab. The chain employs TRBV5-4 and TRBJ2-7; D is undetermined. The CDR3 sequence: CASSLSSSYEQYF. CDR3 bases: TGTGCCAGCAGCTTGTCCAGCTCCTACGAGCAGTACTTC. The variable domain in full, completed from reference TRBV5-4 and TRBJ2-7, reads ETGVTQSPTHLIKTRGQQVTLRCSSQSGHNTVSWYQQALGQGPQFIFQYYREEENGRGNFPPRFSGLQFPNYSSELNVNALELDDSALYLCASSLSSSYEQYFGPGTRLTVT.